The 17 T cell receptor beta chains given below trace back to one sample, sequenced in a study of beta chain features in type 1 diabetes. What was sequenced were expressed TCRB transcripts, since all of the isolated RNA had been reverse transcribed. The data were produced by immunoSEQ multiplex PCR, yet TCRdb's version contains in-frame clones alone and is incomplete. Of some 330,000 clones in the sample, approximately 11% were seen once. Sequences were obtained from naive CD4+ T cells from blood. The receptor source for this set is a young woman in good health.

This clone has just a few counts. The rearrangement links TRBV27 to TRBJ2-7; 9 nucleotides align to TRBD2. The V gene's germline CDR1 is MNHEY and CDR2 SMNVEV (reference sequence). The CDR3 length is 16 residues. V shed 5 bases and J 3 bases; nucleotides not matched to a gene: 11. CDR3 nucleotides: TGTGCCAGCAGTCCCCTAGGCGGGAGGGATCACTACGAGCAGTACTTC. Its translation: CASSPLGGRDHYEQYF.

This chain joins TRBV18 and TRBJ2-7; 7 positions match TRBD1. This CDR3 has 14 amino acids. The junction had 10 bases not matched to a gene; V was cut back by 5 bases and J by 6 bases. Germline V CDR1 and CDR2: KGHSH, LQKENI. The CDR3 is CASSGTGATLEQYF. As DNA, the CDR3 is TGTGCCAGCTCAGGTACAGGGGCCACCCTCGAGCAGTACTTC.

A few counts support this clone. This rearrangement joins TRBV5-1 to TRBJ1-1, with D possibly TRBD1 on 6 matching bases. With 6 bases removed from V and 5 bases from J, the gap between germline ends came to 17 bases. The CDR3 extends over 14 amino acids. Germline assignment: CDR1 SGHRS and CDR2 YFSETQ. The CDR3 DNA sequence: TGCGCCAGCACCTACCGACAGGACGGGACTGAAGCTTTCTTT. Its protein is CASTYRQDGTEAFF.

The chain couples TRBV7-6 to TRBJ2-5; D might be TRBD2 (6 bases). Germline V lookup: CDR1 SGHVS, CDR2 FNYEAQ. The CDR3 covers 14 residues. The ends were cut back, 2 bases at V and 3 bases at J, with 10 bases in the middle. CDR3 DNA sequence: TGTGCCAGCAGCTTACCGGACTACAAAGAGACCCAGTACTTC. Protein sequence: CASSLPDYKETQYF. The full variable domain, with the rest looked up from reference TRBV7-6 and TRBJ2-5, is GAGVSQSPRYKVTKRGQDVALRCDPISGHVSLYWYRQALGQGPEFLTYFNYEAQQDKSGLPNDRFSAERPEGSISTLTIQRTEQRDSAMYRCASSLPDYKETQYFGPGTRLLVL.

This CDR3 reads CASSQDFGGMSSYNEQFF. The CDR3 nucleotides are TGCGCCAGCAGCCAAGATTTTGGGGGCATGAGCTCCTACAATGAGCAGTTCTTC. The rearrangement links TRBV4-1 to TRBJ2-1; perhaps TRBD1 as D (6 bases). Trimming removed 0 bases at V and 0 bases at J, with 15 bases between. The CDR3 sequence is 18 residues long. Germline V gene data show CDR1 as MGHRA and CDR2 as YSYEKL.

The chain has TRBV14 and TRBJ2-1, with 10 bases that match TRBD2. Germline CDR1 is SGHDN and CDR2 is FVKESK. This CDR3 contains 17 residues. V shed 3 bases, J shed 1 base, and the junction held 6 bases outside the gene matches. CDR3 sequence reads: CASSHNGLAESYNEQFF. CDR3 in DNA: TGTGCCAGCAGCCATAATGGACTAGCGGAATCCTACAATGAGCAGTTCTTC.

This clone was observed a few times. The gene calls are TRBV28 and TRBJ2-7, with 7 bases aligning to TRBD2. The CDR3 is made up of 15 amino acids. The germline gives CDR1 MDHEN, CDR2 SYDVKM. V trimming: 3 bases; J trimming: 3 bases; junction bases outside the gene matches: 8. CDR3 nucleotides: TGTGCCAGCAGTTTTATTTTAGCGGGCCTCTACGAGCAGTACTTC. Its protein is CASSFILAGLYEQYF.

This clone showed up just a few times. V is TRBV18 and J is TRBJ2-3; 10 positions agree with TRBD2. The CDR3 has 18 residues. Germline loops: CDR1 KGHSH, CDR2 LQKENI. The V gene end was trimmed by 3 bases and the J gene end by 0 bases; junction bases not matched to a gene: 9. This CDR3 is CASSPWSGRASSTDTQYF. CDR3 coding DNA: TGTGCCAGCTCACCTTGGAGCGGGAGGGCCTCAAGCACAGATACGCAGTATTTT.

The rearrangement joins TRBV4-3 to TRBJ2-2; 7 nucleotides align to TRBD2. The CDR3 spans 19 residues. Germline loops: CDR1 LGHNA, CDR2 YSLEER. V lost 0 bases, J lost 4 bases, and 14 bases stayed unmatched. CDR3: CASSQDLAALIPTTGELFF. In nucleotides, the CDR3 is TGCGCCAGCAGCCAAGATCTAGCGGCCCTCATACCAACCACCGGGGAGCTGTTTTTT.

The chain couples TRBV5-1 to TRBJ2-6, with D perhaps TRBD2 (6 bases). With 0 bases removed from V and 3 bases from J, the gap between germline ends came to 10 bases. The CDR3 extends over 16 amino acids. The germline V gene has CDR1 SGHRS and CDR2 YFSETQ. For the CDR3, the DNA is TGCGCCAGCAGCTTGGCCGCGGGAAGTGGGGCCAACGTCCTGACTTTC. It translates to CASSLAAGSGANVLTF.

The J gene is TRBJ1-2, the V gene TRBV7-9; 7 bases are shared with TRBD1. The CDR3 totals 13 residues. The germline gives CDR1 SEHNR, CDR2 FQNEAQ (reference sequence). V lost 1 base, J lost 7 bases, and 3 bases stayed unmatched. DNA for the CDR3: TGTGCCAGCAGCTTAGAGGGGGCAGGTGGCTACACCTTC. It is translated as CASSLEGAGGYTF.

This clone appeared a few times. The chain has TRBV15 and TRBJ2-1; 10 positions match TRBD2. Germline V gene data show CDR1 as LNHNV and CDR2 as YYDKDF (reference sequence). The CDR3 has 17 amino acids. The trim removed 0 bases at V and 4 bases at J, leaving 6 bases unmatched. The CDR3 is CATSRDLTSGRYNEQFF. The CDR3, as DNA: TGTGCCACCAGCAGAGATTTGACTAGCGGGCGATACAATGAGCAGTTCTTC.

This clone was seen only a few times. The J gene is TRBJ2-5, the V gene TRBV13; 9 bases line up with TRBD1. This CDR3 is 15 amino acids long. Germline CDR1 reads PRHDT; CDR2 reads FYEKMQ (reference sequence). V gave up 4 bases and J gave up 2 bases; unmatched junction bases: 5. The CDR3 DNA sequence: TGTGCCAGCAGCTCGGGGACAGGGCTACAAGAGACCCAGTACTTC. Its translation: CASSSGTGLQETQYF.

The chain uses TRBV7-2 and TRBJ2-5; 9 bases are a match to TRBD2. The J call may be incorrect, as the DNA end agrees better with TRBJ2-7. The CDR3 is 16 amino acids. The germline V gene encodes CDR1 SGHTA and CDR2 FQGNSA. Here the CDR3 DNA reads TGTGCCAGCAGCTCATCGGTGACTAGCGGTTACTACGAGCAGTACTTC. Its translation is CASSSSVTSGYYEQYF.

The chain employs TRBV29-1 and TRBJ1-1; D not resolved. Trimming stripped 6 bases from V and 5 bases from J, with 13 bases between. Germline V lookup: CDR1 SQVTM, CDR2 ANQGSEA. The CDR3 is made up of 12 amino acids. The CDR3 region is CSVDGVWTEAFF. The CDR3 DNA sequence: TGCAGCGTAGACGGGGTTTGGACTGAAGCTTTCTTT. Based on the CDR3 plus reference TRBV29-1 and TRBJ1-1, the full variable domain is SAVISQKPSRDICQRGTSLTIQCQVDSQVTMMFWYRQQPGQSLTLIATANQGSEATYESGFVIDKFPISRPNLTFSTLTVSNMSPEDSSIYLCSVDGVWTEAFFGQGTRLTVV.

This clone was recorded a few times. The chain has TRBV18 and TRBJ2-3, with 7 bases identical to TRBD2. Germline CDR1 reads KGHSH; CDR2 reads LQKENI. V shed 7 bases, J shed 1 base, and the junction held 11 bases outside the gene matches. This CDR3 region has 16 residues. Written as DNA, the CDR3 is TGTGCCAGCTGTTTGTTGGCGGGAGTGGGCACAGATACGCAGTATTTT. Encoded protein: CASCLLAGVGTDTQYF.

This clone was detected only a few times. The chain couples TRBV7-2 to TRBJ2-5; 9 nucleotides match TRBD1. Germline CDR1 reads SGHTA; CDR2 reads FQGNSA. The CDR3 sequence is 16 residues long. Trimming cost V 4 bases and J 3 bases; bases outside gene matches: 9. CDR3 protein: CASSSFSRDREETQYF. The CDR3 DNA follows: TGTGCCAGCAGCTCCTTCAGCCGGGACAGGGAAGAGACCCAGTACTTC.